This T cell receptor beta chain was identified during a study of regulatory T cells in long-lasting Graves disease. Ten or more counts support this clonotype. Time point described: newly diagnosed GD, antithyroid drugs for less than 3 months. RNA extracted from PBMCs served as the sequencing template. The CDR3 runs to 13 residues. V lost 3 bases, J lost 4 bases, and 10 bases lay in between. In germline, CDR1 is MNHGY, CDR2 SVAAGI. Both iRepertoire HTBI primers and Arm-PCR of CDR3 regions were used to build the TCR beta libraries. From the multiplex PCR reads, TCRdb called clonotypes with MiXCR, one entry per CDR3 protein. Seen here are approximately 400,000 distinct CDR3 sequences, 15% observed once, and the top ten hold roughly 8%. In addition, the sample was reused for a study of T cells in Graves' hyperthyroidism and ophthalmopathy. That investigation notes: A lack of ophthalmopathy progression within 18 months defined stable Graves' hyperthyroidism. When the TCR CDR3 underwent first-round RT-PCR, the HTBI primer set was used.

The chain uses TRBV6-9 and TRBJ2-7; a weak D match, TRBD2 (5 bases). The sequence came from a woman aged 40 to 55 with Graves disease. Source: peripheral blood mononuclear cells (PBMCs), taken at new diagnosis, from a patient treated with antithyroid drugs. This CDR3 is CASSYNSEYEQYF. The CDR3, as DNA: TGTGCCAGCAGTTACAATAGCGAGTACGAGCAGTACTTC.